These 26 T cell receptor beta chains originate from one sample sequenced in a study of control samples from healthy donors and cancer patients. Only in-frame clones appear in the TCRdb table, and some are missing; sequencing was by immunoSEQ multiplex PCR. This sample has approximately 140,000 clones, with about 85% found just once. The sequenced sample consisted of blood. Every receptor here comes from a woman aged 25 to 39 in good health.

This chain joins TRBV7-8 and TRBJ1-2; 8 bases align to TRBD1. The V and J ends lost 7 bases and 4 bases, in that order; junction bases with no gene match: 8. Germline V CDR1 and CDR2: SGHVS, FQNEAQ. The CDR3 is 14 amino acids. CDR3 residues: CASKPSTGAYGYTF. CDR3 in DNA: TGTGCCAGCAAACCATCGACAGGGGCCTATGGCTACACCTTC.

This clone was counted only a few times. The CDR3 protein is CASSEKRAGWDEKLFF. The DNA of the CDR3 is TGTGCCAGCAGTGAAAAAAGGGCAGGGTGGGATGAAAAACTGTTTTTT. V is TRBV6-1 and J is TRBJ1-4; perhaps TRBD1 as D (5 bases). Looked up from germline, CDR1 is MNHNS and CDR2 is SASEGT. The CDR3 loop spans 16 amino acids. Trimming pared 2 bases from V and 6 bases from J, leaving 16 bases between.

The gene calls are TRBV7-9 and TRBJ2-1; no clear D gene. V dropped 4 bases and J dropped 1 base, with 8 bases sitting between them. Germline lookup yields CDR1 SEHNR and CDR2 FQNEAQ (reference sequence). This CDR3 has 14 residues. CDR3 region: CASSYLGSYNEQFF. The CDR3 DNA reads as TGTGCCAGCAGCTACCTCGGGTCCTACAATGAGCAGTTCTTC. Supplemented by reference TRBV7-9 and TRBJ2-1, the full variable domain reads DTGVSQNPRHKITKRGQNVTFRCDPISEHNRLYWYRQTLGQGPEFLTYFQNEAQLEKSRLLSDRFSAERPKGSFSTLEIQRTEQGDSAMYLCASSYLGSYNEQFFGPGTRLTVL.

The chain carries TRBV5-6 and TRBJ2-1; D unclear. V lost 4 bases and J 4 bases, leaving 6 bases between the germline ends. CDR3 length: 12 residues. CDR1 and CDR2 from the germline V gene are SGHDT and YYEEEE. CDR3 region: CASSESYNEQFF. The CDR3 DNA reads as TGTGCCAGCAGCGAGTCTTACAATGAGCAGTTCTTC.

This clone was counted once. The DNA for the CDR3 is TGCGCCAGCAGCTTGCGGCTGGGGGAGGAAGGCATTCAGTACTTC. This codes for CASSLRLGEEGIQYF. This chain uses TRBV5-1 with TRBJ2-4, with D perhaps TRBD2 (6 bases). With 1 base removed from V and 9 bases from J, the gap between germline ends came to 17 bases. The germline gives CDR1 SGHRS, CDR2 YFSETQ. The CDR3 has 15 residues.

V usage is TRBV5-3 and J usage is TRBJ1-2; the match to TRBD1 covers 7 bases. TRBV5-3 is labeled an ORF, and its function is uncertain. The V and J ends lost 3 bases and 3 bases, in that order; junction bases with no gene match: 11. The CDR3 is made up of 16 amino acids. The CDR3 bases are TGTGCCAGAAGCTGCTCCCCGGGACAGACACACTATGGCTACACCTTC. Amino acids: CARSCSPGQTHYGYTF.

The chain links TRBV10-2 to TRBJ2-3; D not certain. The CDR3 spans 11 residues. Germline V CDR1 and CDR2: WSHSY, SAAADI. Trimming removed 6 bases from V and 9 bases from J, with 10 bases in between. The CDR3 sequence: CASSPDRTQYF. The CDR3 DNA follows: TGCGCCAGCAGCCCAGACCGGACGCAGTATTTT.

The chain employs TRBV2 and TRBJ1-1; D gene unclear. V lost 6 bases to trimming and J lost 0 bases, with 8 bases between them. There are 13 residues in the CDR3. Germline V gene data show CDR1 as SNHLY and CDR2 as FYNNEI. The CDR3 DNA is TGTGCCAGCAGCGAACTCCTGAACACTGAAGCTTTCTTT. Translation: CASSELLNTEAFF.

V usage is TRBV18 and J usage is TRBJ2-7; no definite D call. The CDR3 runs 13 residues. Germline V lookup: CDR1 KGHSH, CDR2 LQKENI. V gave up 3 bases and J gave up 2 bases, with 8 bases separating them. Here the CDR3 DNA reads TGTGCCAGCTCACCGGACGGAGCCTACGAGCAGTACTTC. It specifies CASSPDGAYEQYF.

The gene calls are TRBV28 and TRBJ2-3; D might be TRBD2 (6 bases). Germline V gives CDR1 MDHEN, CDR2 SYDVKM. V lost 6 bases and J 2 bases, leaving 9 bases between the germline ends. The CDR3 consists of 13 residues. In DNA form, the CDR3 reads TGTGCCAGCAGGGGACTTTACACAGATACGCAGTATTTT. Translated, it gives CASRGLYTDTQYF.

V gene TRBV7-2 combines with J gene TRBJ2-2, with 10 bases aligning to TRBD2. The CDR3 covers 18 residues. CDR1 is SGHTA and CDR2 is FQGNSA in the germline V gene. J was trimmed by 2 bases and V by 1 base; bases with no gene match: 7. This CDR3 reads CASSLVSSGSINTGELFF. The CDR3 DNA follows: TGTGCCAGCAGCTTAGTTTCTAGCGGGAGTATCAACACCGGGGAGCTGTTTTTT.

This rearrangement joins TRBV19 to TRBJ2-7, with D maybe TRBD2 (6 bases). The CDR3 loop spans 13 amino acids. Germline V gene sequence: CDR1 LNHDA, CDR2 SQIVND (reference sequence). The V end was cut by 10 bases, the J end by 4 bases, with 17 bases between. The CDR3 loop reads CATSTSLLYEQYF. The DNA for the CDR3 is TGTGCCACCTCCACTAGCTTGCTGTACGAGCAGTACTTC.

The chain joins TRBV28 to TRBJ2-7; 9 nucleotides line up with TRBD1. The CDR3 spans 15 residues. Germline CDR1 and CDR2: MDHEN and SYDVKM. V lost 5 bases, J lost 4 bases, and 9 bases stayed unmatched. CDR3 sequence (DNA): TGTGCCAGCAGTCAACAGGGGGCGCGGGGTTACGAGCAGTACTTC. Its translation is CASSQQGARGYEQYF.

The chain uses TRBV30 and TRBJ2-5; 8 bases agree with TRBD1. V lost 4 bases, J lost 1 base, and 2 bases stayed unmatched. The CDR3 contains 13 residues. Per the germline V gene, CDR1 is GTSNPN and CDR2 is SVGIG (reference sequence). The CDR3 sequence is CAWTGGPQETQYF. The CDR3 region has the DNA TGTGCCTGGACAGGGGGCCCCCAAGAGACCCAGTACTTC.

V gene TRBV6-5 combines with J gene TRBJ2-1, with D possibly being TRBD2 (6 bases). The V end was cut by 7 bases, the J end by 0 bases, with 13 bases between. The CDR3 length is 15 residues. The germline V gene encodes CDR1 MNHEY and CDR2 SVGAGI. CDR3 nucleotides: TGTGCCAGCAAATTGGACGGGAGCTCCTACAATGAGCAGTTCTTC. It yields the protein CASKLDGSSYNEQFF.

The gene calls are TRBV6-5 and TRBJ1-5; unclear D gene. The CDR3 is 13 amino acids. The V end was cut by 6 bases, the J end by 7 bases, with 13 bases between. CDR1 MNHEY and CDR2 SVGAGI come from the germline V gene. The DNA for the CDR3 is TGTGCCAGCAGCCCCGGGAGCGGACAGCCCCAGCATTTT. Its translation: CASSPGSGQPQHF.

The V gene is TRBV5-6, the J gene TRBJ1-4, with a weak D call TRBD1 (6 bases). Germline CDR1 reads SGHDT; CDR2 reads YYEEEE. This CDR3 comprises 16 residues. With 4 bases removed from V and 5 bases from J, the gap between germline ends came to 18 bases. CDR3: CASSRTTGWGNEKLFF. The CDR3 nucleotides read TGTGCCAGCAGCCGGACAACAGGGTGGGGGAATGAAAAACTGTTTTTT.

This sequence joins TRBV6-6 and TRBJ2-2, with D unresolved. V dropped 1 base and J dropped 0 bases, with 9 bases sitting between them. Germline CDR1 MNHNY, CDR2 SVGAGI (reference sequence). The CDR3 runs to 16 residues. The CDR3 loop is CASSYYITANTGELFF. The CDR3 nucleotides read TGTGCCAGCAGTTACTATATAACAGCGAACACCGGGGAGCTGTTTTTT.

The rearrangement links TRBV15 to TRBJ2-1, with 9 positions matching TRBD2. This CDR3 comprises 16 residues. The germline gives CDR1 LNHNV, CDR2 YYDKDF (reference sequence). V gave up 5 bases and J gave up 7 bases; unmatched junction bases: 12. CDR3 bases: TGTGCCACCAGCTATAGGCGGGAGGGTGTCAGAAATGAGCAGTTCTTC. It specifies CATSYRREGVRNEQFF.

The chain recombines TRBV28 with TRBJ2-2; 14 bases are a match to TRBD2. The CDR3 has 18 residues. V shed 7 bases, J shed 4 bases, and the junction held 11 bases outside the gene matches. CDR1 and CDR2 from the germline V gene are MDHEN and SYDVKM. The CDR3 protein is CASIHGGLAGAGTGELFF. CDR3 nucleotides: TGTGCCAGCATTCACGGGGGACTAGCGGGAGCGGGCACCGGGGAGCTGTTTTTT. The full variable domain, completed using reference TRBV28 and TRBJ2-2, is DVKVTQSSRYLVKRTGEKVFLECVQDMDHENMFWYRQDPGLGLRLIYFSYDVKMKEKGDIPEGYSVSREKKERFSLILESASTNQTSMYLCASIHGGLAGAGTGELFFGEGSRLTVL.

In DNA, the CDR3 is TGTGCCAGCAGCCTACGGGGCGGCCTAGCGGGTAACAATGAGCAGTTCTTC. Residues: CASSLRGGLAGNNEQFF. The chain carries TRBV7-2 and TRBJ2-1, with 8 bases matching TRBD2. Germline V lookup: CDR1 SGHTA, CDR2 FQGNSA. The trim removed 5 bases at V and 5 bases at J, leaving 14 bases unmatched. The CDR3 has 17 residues. Based on the CDR3 plus reference TRBV7-2 and TRBJ2-1, the full variable domain is GAGVSQSPSNKVTEKGKDVELRCDPISGHTALYWYRQSLGQGLEFLIYFQGNSAPDKSGLPSDRFSAERTGGSVSTLTIQRTQQEDSAVYLCASSLRGGLAGNNEQFFGPGTRLTVL.

CDR3 sequence (DNA): TGTGCCAGCAGCCATCTTAGCGGGAGGGACGGCGAGCAGTACTTC. This translates into CASSHLSGRDGEQYF. The J gene is TRBJ2-7, the V gene TRBV3-1 (or the pseudogene TRBV3-2), with TRBD2 matching over 11 bases. The CDR3 sequence is 15 residues long. CDR1 and CDR2 (germline): LGHDT, YNNKEL (reference sequence). The junction had 7 bases not matched to a gene; V was cut back by 3 bases and J by 6 bases.

This chain joins TRBV4-1 and TRBJ2-1; 7 bases align to TRBD2. V gave up 1 base and J gave up 3 bases; unmatched junction bases: 3. The CDR3 is 15 residues long. From germline, CDR1 is MGHRA and CDR2 YSYEKL. Here the CDR3 DNA reads TGCGCCAGCAGCCAAGGGGAGGGTGGCTACAATGAGCAGTTCTTC. This gives the protein CASSQGEGGYNEQFF.

This clone appeared once. The chain is built from TRBV4-1 and TRBJ1-1; the D is unclear. V lost 1 base, J lost 6 bases, and 18 bases lay in between. Looked up from germline, CDR1 is MGHRA and CDR2 is YSYEKL. The CDR3 has 16 amino acids. The CDR3 DNA reads TGCGCCAGCAGCCAAGGGGGATCGTGGAGGGCCGCTGAAGCTTTCTTT. Translation: CASSQGGSWRAAEAFF.

The J gene is TRBJ1-6, the V gene TRBV19; no clear D gene. The CDR3 is 15 residues long. The ends were cut back, 3 bases at V and 6 bases at J, with 12 bases in the middle. Germline CDR1 reads LNHDA; CDR2 reads SQIVND (reference sequence). The CDR3 sequence is CASSMRVFGNSPLHF. CDR3 in DNA: TGTGCCAGTAGTATGCGTGTCTTCGGTAATTCACCCCTCCACTTT. The variable domain in full, with the rest retrieved from reference TRBV19 and TRBJ1-6, is DGGITQSPKYLFRKEGQNVTLSCEQNLNHDAMYWYRQDPGQGLRLIYYSQIVNDFQKGDIAEGYSVSREKKESFPLTVTSAQKNPTAFYLCASSMRVFGNSPLHFGNGTRLTVT.

This clone has just one count. Here the CDR3 DNA reads TGCGCCAGCAGTGGTAGGCTAGCGGGAGGGCCAGACACCGGGGAGCTGTTTTTT. This gives the protein CASSGRLAGGPDTGELFF. The V call is TRBV5-1, the J call TRBJ2-2, with 12 nucleotides matching TRBD2. Per the germline V gene, CDR1 is SGHRS and CDR2 is YFSETQ. The CDR3 has 18 residues. Trimming cost V 5 bases and J 3 bases; bases outside gene matches: 11.